This T cell receptor (beta chain) came from a study of blood T cell repertoires in COVID-19. Study background: Samples representing acute and convalescent COVID-19 were sourced from the United States, Italy and Spain.

Source study methods: Estimation of nucleated cell counts relied on the amplification of reference gene primers. Libraries were prepared by immunoSEQ multiplex PCR; TCRdb keeps only in-frame clonotypes and omits some of them. Clonal size and the V and J genes are those of that table, whereas D and trimming came from the DNA. The table records over 200,000 clones, 80% to 90% of them present only once. V lost 5 bases to trimming and J lost 9 bases; unmatched junction nucleotides: 7. The CDR3 runs to 12 residues. Germline CDR1 GTSNPN, CDR2 SVGIG (reference sequence). The chain uses TRBV30 and TRBJ1-1, with 9 nucleotides matching TRBD1. The TCR originated in a man older than 75 with acute or convalescent COVID-19. Sequencing was carried out using peripheral blood. The CDR3 loop is CAWDTGQGKAFF. The DNA of the CDR3 is TGTGCCTGGGATACGGGACAGGGTAAAGCTTTCTTT.